This TCR beta chain was captured by sequencing in a study of blood T cells in healthy people across ages. A J-beta primer mix and a sample-barcoded 5' primer were used in a second PCR of roughly 7 to 12 cycles. TCRdb passed the 5' RACE reads through MiXCR, listing each CDR3 protein once. The profile shows around 1,000,000 distinct CDR3 sequences, about 25% of them singletons. This clonotype came up a few times. Per germline, CDR1 MNHNY and CDR2 SVGAGI (reference sequence). V shed 1 base and J shed 3 bases, with 15 bases lying between them. The CDR3 runs to 16 residues. The data also belong to a second study, concerning T cells of mothers and their children. That study reports: In related and unrelated pairs alike, thymic selection shapes TCR recombination output, with inherited differences minor. The authors identified no persistent microchimeric T cell clones.

The clonotype comes from a girl under 10 years old in good health. The chain is built from TRBV6-6 and TRBJ2-5; D assignment may be TRBD1 or TRBD2 (5 bases each). Material for sequencing was blood. Here the CDR3 reads CASSYFWGPEKETQYF. CDR3 bases: TGTGCCAGCAGTTACTTCTGGGGACCAGAAAAAGAGACCCAGTACTTC.